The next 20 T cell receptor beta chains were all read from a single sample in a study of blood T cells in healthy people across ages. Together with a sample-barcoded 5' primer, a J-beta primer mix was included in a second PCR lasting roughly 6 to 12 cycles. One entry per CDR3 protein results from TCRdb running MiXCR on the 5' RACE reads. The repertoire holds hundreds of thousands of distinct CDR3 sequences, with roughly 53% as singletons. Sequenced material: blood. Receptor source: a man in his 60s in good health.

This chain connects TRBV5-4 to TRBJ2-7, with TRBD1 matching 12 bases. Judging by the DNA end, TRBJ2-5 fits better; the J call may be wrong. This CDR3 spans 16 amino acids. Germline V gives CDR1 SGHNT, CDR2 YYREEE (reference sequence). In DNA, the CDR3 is TGTGCCAGCAGCTCCTCCGGGACAGGGGGCCAGGAGACCCAGTACTTC. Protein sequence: CASSSSGTGGQETQYF.

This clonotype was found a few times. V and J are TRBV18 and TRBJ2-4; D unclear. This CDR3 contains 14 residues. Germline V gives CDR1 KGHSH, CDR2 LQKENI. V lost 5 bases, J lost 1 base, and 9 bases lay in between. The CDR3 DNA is TGTGCCAGCTCAACCATCCAGGCCAAAAACATTCAGTACTTC. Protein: CASSTIQAKNIQYF.

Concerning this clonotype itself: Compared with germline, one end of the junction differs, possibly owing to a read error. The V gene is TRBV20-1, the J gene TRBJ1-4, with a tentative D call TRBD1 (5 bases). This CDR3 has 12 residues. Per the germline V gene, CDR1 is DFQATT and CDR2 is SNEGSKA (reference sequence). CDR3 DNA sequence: TGCAGTGCTAGATCGGCGGGGGAAAGACTGTTTTTT. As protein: CSARSAGERLFF.

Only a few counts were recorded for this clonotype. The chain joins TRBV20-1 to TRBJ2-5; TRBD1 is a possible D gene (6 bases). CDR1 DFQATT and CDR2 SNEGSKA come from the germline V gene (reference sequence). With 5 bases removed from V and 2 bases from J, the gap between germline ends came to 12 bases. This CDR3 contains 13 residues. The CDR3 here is CSAVTQGQETQYF. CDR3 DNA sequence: TGCAGTGCTGTGACCCAGGGGCAAGAGACCCAGTACTTC.

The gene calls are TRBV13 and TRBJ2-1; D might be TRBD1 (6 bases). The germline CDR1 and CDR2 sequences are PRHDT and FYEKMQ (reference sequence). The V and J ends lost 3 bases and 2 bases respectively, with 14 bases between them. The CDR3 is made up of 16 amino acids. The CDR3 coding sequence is TGTGCCAGCAGCTTGGAGAGTGGGGGCGCCTACAATGAGCAGTTCTTC. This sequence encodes CASSLESGGAYNEQFF.

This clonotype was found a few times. This CDR3 reads CSARGFLPEQFF. The CDR3 DNA sequence: TGCAGTGCTAGAGGGTTTCTACCTGAGCAGTTCTTC. The chain is built from TRBV20-1 and TRBJ2-1; D gene unclear. Germline V gene lookup returns CDR1 DFQATT and CDR2 SNEGSKA (reference sequence). The CDR3 covers 12 residues. Trimming took 1 base from V and 9 from J, leaving 10 bases between them.

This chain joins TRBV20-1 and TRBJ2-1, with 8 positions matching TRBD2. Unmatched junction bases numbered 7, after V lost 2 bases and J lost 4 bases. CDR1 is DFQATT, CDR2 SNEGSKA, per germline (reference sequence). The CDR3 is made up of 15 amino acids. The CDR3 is CSARIPGLEYNEQFF. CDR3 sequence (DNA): TGCAGTGCTAGAATTCCGGGACTAGAGTACAATGAGCAGTTCTTC.

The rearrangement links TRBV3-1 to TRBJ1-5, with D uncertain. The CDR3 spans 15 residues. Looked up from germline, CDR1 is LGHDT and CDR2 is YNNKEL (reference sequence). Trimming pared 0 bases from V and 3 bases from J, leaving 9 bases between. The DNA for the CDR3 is TGTGCCAGCAGCCAAGATCTGCACCACAATCAGCCCCAGCATTTT. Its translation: CASSQDLHHNQPQHF.

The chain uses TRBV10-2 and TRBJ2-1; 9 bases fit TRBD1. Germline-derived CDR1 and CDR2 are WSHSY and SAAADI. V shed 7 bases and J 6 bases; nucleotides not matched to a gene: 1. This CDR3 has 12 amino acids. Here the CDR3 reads CASKGQGNEQFF. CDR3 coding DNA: TGCGCCAGCAAGGGACAGGGCAATGAGCAGTTCTTC.

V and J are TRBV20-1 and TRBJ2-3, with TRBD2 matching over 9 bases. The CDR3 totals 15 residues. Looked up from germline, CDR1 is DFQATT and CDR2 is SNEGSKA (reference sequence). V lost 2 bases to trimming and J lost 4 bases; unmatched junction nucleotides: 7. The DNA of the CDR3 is TGCAGTGCTAGATTGGCTAGCGGGGATCCAGATACGCAGTATTTT. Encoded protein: CSARLASGDPDTQYF.

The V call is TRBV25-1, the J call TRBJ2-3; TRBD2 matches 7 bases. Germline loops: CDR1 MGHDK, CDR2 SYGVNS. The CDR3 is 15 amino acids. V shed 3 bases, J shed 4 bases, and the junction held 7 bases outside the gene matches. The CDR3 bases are TGTGCCAGCAGTGACCCCGGACTAGTAGCAGATACGCAGTATTTT. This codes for CASSDPGLVADTQYF. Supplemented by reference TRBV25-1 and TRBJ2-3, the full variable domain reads EADIYQTPRYLVIGTGKKITLECSQTMGHDKMYWYQQDPGMELHLIHYSYGVNSTEKGDLSSESTVSRIRTEHFPLTLESARPSHTSQYLCASSDPGLVADTQYFGPGTRLTVL.

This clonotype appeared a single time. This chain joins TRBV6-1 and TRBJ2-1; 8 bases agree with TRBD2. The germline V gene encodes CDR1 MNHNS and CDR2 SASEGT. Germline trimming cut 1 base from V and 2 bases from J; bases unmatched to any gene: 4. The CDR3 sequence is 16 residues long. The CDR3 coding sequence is TGTGCCAGCAGTGAAGTAAGGGGACTAGCCTACAATGAGCAGTTCTTC. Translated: CASSEVRGLAYNEQFF.

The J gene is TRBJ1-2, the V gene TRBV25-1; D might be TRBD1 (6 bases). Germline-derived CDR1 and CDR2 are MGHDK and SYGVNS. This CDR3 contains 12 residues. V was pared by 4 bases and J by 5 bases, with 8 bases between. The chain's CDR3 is CASSGDKYGYTF. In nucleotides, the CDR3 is TGTGCCAGCAGTGGGGACAAATATGGCTACACCTTC.

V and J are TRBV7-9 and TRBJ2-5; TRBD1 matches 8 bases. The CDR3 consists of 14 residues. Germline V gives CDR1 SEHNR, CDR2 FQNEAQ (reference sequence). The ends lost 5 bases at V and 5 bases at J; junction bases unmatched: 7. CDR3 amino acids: CASSPQGVKETQYF. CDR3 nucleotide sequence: TGTGCCAGCAGCCCACAGGGGGTCAAGGAGACCCAGTACTTC.

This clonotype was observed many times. CDR3 nucleotide sequence: TGCAGCGTTCGGCGAGGAGGAGGAGATACGCAGTATTTT. Protein sequence: CSVRRGGGDTQYF. The chain is built from TRBV29-1 and TRBJ2-3; TRBD2 might be the D (5 bases). This CDR3 contains 13 residues. CDR1 is SQVTM, CDR2 ANQGSEA, per germline. The V and J ends lost 5 bases and 5 bases respectively, with 14 bases between them.

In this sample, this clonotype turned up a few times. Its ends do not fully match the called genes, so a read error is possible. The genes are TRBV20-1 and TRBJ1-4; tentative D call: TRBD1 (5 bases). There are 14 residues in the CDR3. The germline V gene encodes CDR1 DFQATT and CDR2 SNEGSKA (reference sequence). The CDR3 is CSASGGATNEKLFF. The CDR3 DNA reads TGCAGTGCTTCGGGGGGAGCAACTAATGAAAAGCTGTTTTTT.

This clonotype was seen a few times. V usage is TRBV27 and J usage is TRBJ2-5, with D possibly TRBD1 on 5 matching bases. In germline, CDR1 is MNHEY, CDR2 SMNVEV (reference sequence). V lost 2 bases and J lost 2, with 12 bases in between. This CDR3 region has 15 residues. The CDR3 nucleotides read TGTGCCAGCAGTTTAACTTTTCGGACACAAGAGACCCAGTACTTC. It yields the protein CASSLTFRTQETQYF.

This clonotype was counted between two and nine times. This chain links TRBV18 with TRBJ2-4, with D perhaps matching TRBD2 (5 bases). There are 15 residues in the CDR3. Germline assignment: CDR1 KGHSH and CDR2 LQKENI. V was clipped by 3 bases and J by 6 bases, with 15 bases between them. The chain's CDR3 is CASSPPGSLGNIQYF. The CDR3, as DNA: TGTGCCAGCTCACCGCCGGGATCTCTGGGAAACATTCAGTACTTC.

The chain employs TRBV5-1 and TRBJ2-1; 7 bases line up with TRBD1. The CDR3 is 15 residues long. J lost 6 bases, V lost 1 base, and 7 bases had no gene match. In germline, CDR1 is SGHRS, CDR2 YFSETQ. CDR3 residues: CASSLTGEVSNEQFF. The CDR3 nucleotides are TGCGCCAGCAGCTTGACAGGGGAAGTTTCCAATGAGCAGTTCTTC. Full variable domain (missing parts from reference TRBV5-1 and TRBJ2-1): KAGVTQTPRYLIKTRGQQVTLSCSPISGHRSVSWYQQTPGQGLQFLFEYFSETQRNKGNFPGRFSGRQFSNSRSEMNVSTLELGDSALYLCASSLTGEVSNEQFFGPGTRLTVL.

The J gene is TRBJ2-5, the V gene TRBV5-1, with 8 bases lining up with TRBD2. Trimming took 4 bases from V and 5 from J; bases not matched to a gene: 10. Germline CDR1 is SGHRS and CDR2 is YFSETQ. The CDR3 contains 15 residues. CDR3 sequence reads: CASSPRPTSDETQYF. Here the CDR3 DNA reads TGCGCCAGCAGCCCACGTCCGACTAGCGATGAGACCCAGTACTTC.